This passage covers 23 T cell receptor beta chains from one sample sequenced in a study of T cell responses to AZD1222 COVID-19 vaccine. Assay: immunoSEQ multiplex PCR; the TCRdb copy retains only in-frame clones and omits some. Of roughly 130,000 clones in the sample, 80% to 90% were seen once. Sequenced here: peripheral blood, sampled on day 0 of AZD1222 vaccination. Receptors originate from an adult in good health.

The CDR3 DNA follows: TGCGCCAGCAGTGACAGGGGGTTAGACACAGATACGCAGTATTTT. It translates to CASSDRGLDTDTQYF. The chain is built from TRBV10-2 and TRBJ2-3; 7 nucleotides align to TRBD1. CDR3 length: 15 residues. CDR1 and CDR2 from the germline V gene are WSHSY and SAAADI. Trimming at V came to 3 bases and at J to 2 bases, leaving 5 bases not matched to a gene.

The chain employs TRBV9 and TRBJ1-1; no definite D call. Germline lookup yields CDR1 SGDLS and CDR2 YYNGEE. This CDR3 has 12 amino acids. The ends were cut back, 0 bases at V and 5 bases at J, with 5 bases in the middle. CDR3 sequence reads: CASSVEGTEAFF. The CDR3 DNA reads TGTGCCAGCAGCGTAGAGGGAACTGAAGCTTTCTTT.

The chain has TRBV19 and TRBJ2-7, with 7 bases that match TRBD1. The V gene end was trimmed by 4 bases and the J gene end by 1 base; junction bases not matched to a gene: 1. The CDR3 extends over 13 amino acids. Germline assignment: CDR1 LNHDA and CDR2 SQIVND (reference sequence). CDR3 amino acids: CASSTTGSYEQYF. CDR3 bases: TGTGCCAGTAGTACGACAGGGTCCTACGAGCAGTACTTC.

The gene calls are TRBV5-4 and TRBJ2-7; TRBD2 agrees at 10 bases. CDR3 length: 13 amino acids. The germline V gene has CDR1 SGHNT and CDR2 YYREEE (reference sequence). Losses at the gene ends were 10 bases for V and 6 bases for J; bases not matched to a gene: 10. The CDR3 sequence: CASSGSGGIEQYF. The CDR3 DNA is TGTGCCTCCTCGGGTAGCGGGGGGATCGAGCAGTACTTC.

This clone was counted a single time. The chain joins TRBV7-9 to TRBJ1-1; no clear D gene. Germline V gene lookup returns CDR1 SEHNR and CDR2 FQNEAQ (reference sequence). The CDR3 has 14 amino acids. Trimming pared 3 bases from V and 8 bases from J, leaving 16 bases between. CDR3 nucleotides: TGTGCCAGCAGCTTTAGTATTGGGAGTGCCGAAGCTTTCTTT. Its translation is CASSFSIGSAEAFF.

The chain has TRBV7-9 and TRBJ1-3, with D uncertain. V was trimmed by 1 base and J by 1 base, leaving 8 bases between them. Germline V gene lookup returns CDR1 SEHNR and CDR2 FQNEAQ (reference sequence). CDR3 length: 15 amino acids. DNA of the CDR3: TGTGCCAGCAGCTTAGGTAGTTTTTCTGGAAACACCATATATTTT. Encoded protein: CASSLGSFSGNTIYF.

The rearrangement links TRBV5-4 to TRBJ1-5; D is undetermined. The CDR3 has 20 residues. Trimming left V 3 bases short and J 0 bases short, with 25 bases between. Germline V gene data show CDR1 as SGHNT and CDR2 as YYREEE (reference sequence). This CDR3 is CASSSHIGHTVLYSNQPQHF. CDR3 sequence (DNA): TGTGCCAGCAGCTCGCACATAGGCCATACAGTCTTATATAGCAATCAGCCCCAGCATTTT.

This clone came up a few times. The J gene is TRBJ2-5, the V gene TRBV20-1; D is possibly TRBD2 (6 bases). Germline-derived CDR1 and CDR2 are DFQATT and SNEGSKA (reference sequence). The CDR3 has 11 amino acids. Trimming removed 6 bases from V and 9 bases from J, with 14 bases in between. The CDR3 loop is CSARRDLPQYF. The CDR3 DNA follows: TGCAGTGCCCGGAGGGACCTCCCCCAGTACTTC.

V usage is TRBV5-1 and J usage is TRBJ2-7; TRBD2 might be the D (5 bases). CDR3 length: 13 residues. Deletions cut 0 bases from V and 3 bases from J, with 7 bases between. Germline CDR1 and CDR2: SGHRS and YFSETQ. CDR3 amino acids: CASSLGRDYEQYF. Written as DNA, the CDR3 is TGCGCCAGCAGCTTGGGCCGGGACTACGAGCAGTACTTC.

The chain couples TRBV5-1 to TRBJ1-4, with a tentative D call TRBD1 (5 bases). Trimming shortened V by 0 bases and J by 3 bases, and 9 bases separated the two germline ends. CDR3 length: 15 amino acids. CDR1 and CDR2 from the germline V gene are SGHRS and YFSETQ. The CDR3 sequence: CASSLGWGSNEKLFF. The CDR3 nucleotides are TGCGCCAGCAGCTTGGGCTGGGGGTCTAATGAAAAACTGTTTTTT.

The V call is TRBV6-5, the J call TRBJ1-1; TRBD1 agrees at 9 bases. This CDR3 comprises 16 residues. V lost 4 bases, J lost 4 bases, and 10 bases stayed unmatched. Germline CDR1 is MNHEY and CDR2 is SVGAGI. The CDR3 spells CASSSRDRETGTEAFF. In nucleotides, the CDR3 is TGTGCCAGCAGTTCCCGGGACAGGGAAACAGGCACTGAAGCTTTCTTT.

This chain connects TRBV3-1 (or the pseudogene TRBV3-2) to TRBJ2-4, with D unresolved. Trimming cost V 4 bases and J 0 bases, with 13 bases left between them. The CDR3 has 16 residues. CDR1 and CDR2 (germline): LGHDT, YNNKEL (reference sequence). Here the CDR3 DNA reads TGTGCCAGCAGCCTCCGTCCGATACTAGCCAAAAACATTCAGTACTTC. Translated, it gives CASSLRPILAKNIQYF.

To note about this clone: This may arise from a read error, as a much more abundant clone is one base away. The chain couples TRBV21-1 to TRBJ2-7. TRBV21-1 is annotated as a pseudogene. The CDR3 sequence is 11 residues long. Here the CDR3 reads CASSSSYEQYF. CDR3 sequence (DNA): TGTGCCAGCAGCTCCTCCTACGAGCAGTACTTC.

V and J are TRBV29-1 and TRBJ1-1, with no clear D. CDR1 and CDR2 from the germline V gene are SQVTM and ANQGSEA. V dropped 4 bases and J dropped 6 bases, with 21 bases sitting between them. The CDR3 has 15 residues. The CDR3 spells CSVVPDNRRRAEAFF. In DNA, the CDR3 is TGCAGCGTTGTGCCCGATAACCGACGGAGGGCTGAAGCTTTCTTT.

The chain uses TRBV30 and TRBJ2-4; D perhaps matches TRBD1 (6 bases). The germline V gene has CDR1 GTSNPN and CDR2 SVGIG (reference sequence). Trimming removed 3 bases from V and 2 bases from J, with 11 bases in between. The CDR3 is 14 amino acids. The CDR3 coding sequence is TGTGCCTGGAGCCGCAGGGGAACCAAAAACATTCAGTACTTC. Translating gives CAWSRRGTKNIQYF.

The CDR3 DNA sequence: TGTGCCAGTAGTTTGCTCGGGACAGGGCCCATTTCTAACTATGGCTACACCTTC. Translation: CASSLLGTGPISNYGYTF. The chain links TRBV19 to TRBJ1-2; the match to TRBD1 covers 9 bases. Trimming cost V 5 bases and J 0 bases; bases outside gene matches: 13. The germline V gene encodes CDR1 LNHDA and CDR2 SQIVND (reference sequence). The CDR3 extends over 18 amino acids.

The J gene is TRBJ2-2, the V gene TRBV11-2; D gene uncertain. V was shortened by 3 bases and J by 1 base, with 6 bases between the two germline ends. The CDR3 runs to 14 residues. The germline V gene encodes CDR1 SGHAT and CDR2 FQNNGV. The CDR3 DNA is TGTGCCAGCAGCTTTGTACGGAACACCGGGGAGCTGTTTTTT. Translated, it gives CASSFVRNTGELFF. The full variable domain, with the rest looked up from reference TRBV11-2 and TRBJ2-2, is EAGVAQSPRYKIIEKRQSVAFWCNPISGHATLYWYQQILGQGPKLLIQFQNNGVVDDSQLPKDRFSAERLKGVDSTLKIQPAKLEDSAVYLCASSFVRNTGELFFGEGSRLTVL.

The chain is built from TRBV2 and TRBJ2-3; D could derive from TRBD1 or TRBD2 (5 bases each). The CDR3 loop spans 15 amino acids. V was shortened by 8 bases and J by 2 bases, with 17 bases between the two germline ends. The germline V gene encodes CDR1 SNHLY and CDR2 FYNNEI. The CDR3 DNA follows: TGTGCCAGCCGTAACCGGGACCTCATCACAGATACGCAGTATTTT. Encoded protein: CASRNRDLITDTQYF.

CDR3 nucleotide sequence: TGTGCCAGCAGCTTGGGCAGACTTCCCAACACCGGGGAGCTGTTTTTT. Translating it yields CASSLGRLPNTGELFF. The genes are TRBV5-8 and TRBJ2-2; D unresolved. CDR1 is SGHTS and CDR2 is YDEGEE in the germline V gene. Trimming took off 0 bases at V and 2 bases at J, with 11 bases between the two ends. The CDR3 runs to 16 residues.

This clone was detected only once. The genes are TRBV10-3 and TRBJ1-2; TRBD1 is a possible D gene (5 bases). The germline CDR1 and CDR2 sequences are ENHRY and SYGVKD. The CDR3 spans 13 residues. V gave up 2 bases and J gave up 2 bases, with 6 bases separating them. In DNA, the CDR3 is TGTGCCATCAGTGAGGACAGCAACTATGGCTACACCTTC. Translating gives CAISEDSNYGYTF.

The V gene is TRBV11-1, the J gene TRBJ1-2, with 8 nucleotides matching TRBD1. CDR3 length: 14 amino acids. The V gene's germline CDR1 is SGHAT and CDR2 FQDESV (reference sequence). The J segment lost 2 bases and the V segment lost 6 bases, leaving 5 bases of the junction unmatched. The CDR3 loop reads CASSQDRANYGYTF. Written as DNA, the CDR3 is TGTGCCAGCAGTCAGGACAGGGCCAACTATGGCTACACCTTC.

The V and J genes are TRBV30 and TRBJ1-1; 7 nucleotides agree with TRBD1. V dropped 4 bases and J dropped 10; count of bases not matched to a gene: 9. This CDR3 contains 12 residues. The germline gives CDR1 GTSNPN, CDR2 SVGIG (reference sequence). The CDR3 loop reads CAWILRQGTAFF. The CDR3 DNA reads TGTGCCTGGATCTTACGACAGGGCACAGCTTTCTTT.

V and J are TRBV6-5 and TRBJ1-5; 7 nucleotides agree with TRBD1. CDR3 length: 15 amino acids. Germline V gene sequence: CDR1 MNHEY, CDR2 SVGAGI. Trimming cost V 6 bases and J 2 bases; bases outside gene matches: 7. CDR3 amino acids: CASRTDRAGNQPQHF. Here the CDR3 DNA reads TGTGCCAGCAGGACCGACAGGGCAGGCAATCAGCCCCAGCATTTT.